This entry concerns a single TCR beta chain. Its target is not known. After constant-region reverse-primer amplification, full-length variable regions underwent semi-nested PCR with Nested Universal Primer A. Each CDR3 protein gets one entry after TCRdb re-called the 5' RACE reads with MiXCR. Of 62,000 or so distinct CDR3 sequences in the sample, roughly 30% are singletons; the top ten hold around 2.5%. Whole-study results and caveats: The larger-cohort validation was restricted to a single TCR beta V-J rearrangement rather than whole repertoires. Tumor Treg TCRs overlapped most with tumor naive CD4+ cells.

Material for sequencing was tumor-infiltrating naive CD4+ T cells sorted from the breast tumor. Subset of the sample: naive CD4+ T cells, CD4+CD45RA+CD25-. The sequence came from a female donor with breast cancer.

CDR3 nucleotides: TGTGCCAGCAGTTACTCGATTTGGGAGCTCTCTGGAAACACCATATATTTT. The encoded protein is CASSYSIWELSGNTIYF. The V and J genes are TRBV6-5 and TRBJ1-3; no reliable D call. The length of the CDR3 is 17 residues. The V end lost 0 bases, the J end lost 0 bases, and 12 bases lay between the germline ends. Germline CDR1 reads MNHEY; CDR2 reads SVGAGI.